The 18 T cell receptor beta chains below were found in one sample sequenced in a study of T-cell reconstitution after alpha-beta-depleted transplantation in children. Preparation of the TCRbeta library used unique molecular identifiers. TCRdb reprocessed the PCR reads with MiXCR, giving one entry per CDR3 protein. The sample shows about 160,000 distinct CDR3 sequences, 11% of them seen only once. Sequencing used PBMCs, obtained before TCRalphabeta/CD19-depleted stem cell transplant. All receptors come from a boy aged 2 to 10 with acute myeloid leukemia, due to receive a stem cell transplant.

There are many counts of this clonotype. CDR3: CASSWGPGEETQYF. CDR3 in DNA: TGCGCCAGCAGCTGGGGGCCGGGAGAAGAGACCCAGTACTTC. This chain links TRBV5-1 with TRBJ2-5; TRBD1 or TRBD2 may be the D gene (6 bases each). The CDR3 sequence is 14 residues long. CDR1 is SGHRS, CDR2 YFSETQ, per germline. V gave up 3 bases and J gave up 3 bases, with 12 bases separating them. Supplemented by reference TRBV5-1 and TRBJ2-5, the full variable domain reads KAGVTQTPRYLIKTRGQQVTLSCSPISGHRSVSWYQQTPGQGLQFLFEYFSETQRNKGNFPGRFSGRQFSNSRSEMNVSTLELGDSALYLCASSWGPGEETQYFGPGTRLLVL.

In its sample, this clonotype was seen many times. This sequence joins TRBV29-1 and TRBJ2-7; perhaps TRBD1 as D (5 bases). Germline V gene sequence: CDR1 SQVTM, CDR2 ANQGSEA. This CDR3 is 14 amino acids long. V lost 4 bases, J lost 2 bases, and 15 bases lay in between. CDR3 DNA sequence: TGCAGCGTTGTAAGCCAAGGGGTTACCTACGAGCAGTACTTC. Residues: CSVVSQGVTYEQYF.

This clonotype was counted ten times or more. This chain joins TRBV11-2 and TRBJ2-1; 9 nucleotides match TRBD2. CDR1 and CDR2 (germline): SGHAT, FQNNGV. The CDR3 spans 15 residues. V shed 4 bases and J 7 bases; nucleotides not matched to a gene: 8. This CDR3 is CASSSASGERNEQFF. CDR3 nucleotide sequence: TGTGCCAGCAGCTCAGCTAGCGGGGAAAGGAATGAGCAGTTCTTC.

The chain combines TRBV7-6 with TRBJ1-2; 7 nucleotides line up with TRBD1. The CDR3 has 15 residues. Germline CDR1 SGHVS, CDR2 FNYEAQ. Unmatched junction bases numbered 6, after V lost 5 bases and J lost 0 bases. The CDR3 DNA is TGTGCCAGCAGCGTCGGGACAGCACCTAACTATGGCTACACCTTC. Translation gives CASSVGTAPNYGYTF.

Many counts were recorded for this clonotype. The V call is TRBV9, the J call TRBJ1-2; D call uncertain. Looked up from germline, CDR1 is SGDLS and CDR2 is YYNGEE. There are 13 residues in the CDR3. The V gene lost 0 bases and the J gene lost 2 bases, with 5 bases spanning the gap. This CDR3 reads CASSVDGNYGYTF. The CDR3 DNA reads TGTGCCAGCAGCGTAGACGGGAACTATGGCTACACCTTC.

The DNA of the CDR3 is TGTGCCACCGCCCTTGGGCTGCTTAACTATGGCTACACCTTC. Its translation: CATALGLLNYGYTF. The chain couples TRBV15 to TRBJ1-2; D is ambiguous. Germline lookup yields CDR1 LNHNV and CDR2 YYDKDF (reference sequence). This CDR3 spans 14 amino acids. With 8 bases removed from V and 1 base from J, the gap between germline ends came to 14 bases.

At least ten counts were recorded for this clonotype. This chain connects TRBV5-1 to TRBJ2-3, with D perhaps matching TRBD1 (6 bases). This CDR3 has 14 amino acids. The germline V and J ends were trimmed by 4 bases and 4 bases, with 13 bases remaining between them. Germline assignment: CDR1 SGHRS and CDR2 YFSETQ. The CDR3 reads CASSADSSADTQYF. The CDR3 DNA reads TGCGCCAGCAGCGCGGACAGCAGTGCAGATACGCAGTATTTT.

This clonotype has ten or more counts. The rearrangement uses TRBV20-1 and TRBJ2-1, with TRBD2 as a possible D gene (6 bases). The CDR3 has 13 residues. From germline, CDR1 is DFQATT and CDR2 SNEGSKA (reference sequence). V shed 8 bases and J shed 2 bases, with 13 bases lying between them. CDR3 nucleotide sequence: TGCAGTACGGGGGAAAGCGCCTACAATGAGCAGTTCTTC. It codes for CSTGESAYNEQFF.

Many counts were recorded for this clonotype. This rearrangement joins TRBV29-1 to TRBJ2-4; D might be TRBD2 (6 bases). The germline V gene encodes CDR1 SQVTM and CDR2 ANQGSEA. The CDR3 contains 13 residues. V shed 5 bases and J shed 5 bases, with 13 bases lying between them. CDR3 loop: CSVYATGENIQYF. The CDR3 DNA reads TGCAGCGTTTACGCAACGGGAGAAAACATTCAGTACTTC.

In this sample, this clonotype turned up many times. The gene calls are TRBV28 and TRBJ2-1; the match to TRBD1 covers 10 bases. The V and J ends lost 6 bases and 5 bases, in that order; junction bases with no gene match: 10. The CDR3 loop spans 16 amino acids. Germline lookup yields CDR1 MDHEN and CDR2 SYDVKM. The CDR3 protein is CASRDPGQGSHNEQFF. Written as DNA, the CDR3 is TGTGCCAGCAGAGACCCGGGACAGGGGTCGCACAATGAGCAGTTCTTC. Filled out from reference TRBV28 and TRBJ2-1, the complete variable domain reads DVKVTQSSRYLVKRTGEKVFLECVQDMDHENMFWYRQDPGLGLRLIYFSYDVKMKEKGDIPEGYSVSREKKERFSLILESASTNQTSMYLCASRDPGQGSHNEQFFGPGTRLTVL.

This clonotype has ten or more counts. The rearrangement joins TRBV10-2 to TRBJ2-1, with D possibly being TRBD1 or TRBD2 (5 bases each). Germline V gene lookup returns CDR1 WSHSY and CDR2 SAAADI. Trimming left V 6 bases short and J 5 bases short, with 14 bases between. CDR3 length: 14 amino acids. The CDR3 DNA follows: TGCGCCAGCAGACGGGACGTCGCAAACAATGAGCAGTTCTTC. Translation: CASRRDVANNEQFF.

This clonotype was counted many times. The CDR3 loop is CASSLLSQGAGYTF. For the CDR3, the DNA is TGTGCCAGCAGTTTACTTTCCCAGGGGGCTGGCTACACCTTC. The chain carries TRBV28 and TRBJ1-2, with 8 bases lining up with TRBD1. Per germline, CDR1 MDHEN and CDR2 SYDVKM. The CDR3 extends over 14 amino acids. The ends lost 2 bases at V and 7 bases at J; junction bases unmatched: 6.

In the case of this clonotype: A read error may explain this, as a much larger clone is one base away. The CDR3 DNA reads as TGCAGTGTGGTCTCCCCCAGGCCCGAGGAGGAGGGCTACCCCTTC. As protein: CSVVSPRPEEEGYPF. This chain joins TRBV20-1 and TRBJ1-2; D gene uncertain. The length of the CDR3 is 15 residues. The germline V gene has CDR1 DFQATT and CDR2 SNEGSKA (reference sequence).

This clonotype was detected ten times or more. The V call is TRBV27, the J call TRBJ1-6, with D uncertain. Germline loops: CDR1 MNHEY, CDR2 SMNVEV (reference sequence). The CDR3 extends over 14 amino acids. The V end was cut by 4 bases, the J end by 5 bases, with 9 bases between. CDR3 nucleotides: TGTGCCAGCAGTTCGCAGCGGAATAATTCACCCCTCCACTTT. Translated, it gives CASSSQRNNSPLHF.

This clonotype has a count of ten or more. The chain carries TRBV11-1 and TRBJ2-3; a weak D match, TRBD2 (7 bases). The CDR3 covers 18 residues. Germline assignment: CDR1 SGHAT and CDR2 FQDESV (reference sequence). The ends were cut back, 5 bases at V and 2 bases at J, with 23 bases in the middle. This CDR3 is CASSPHRRGGAITDTQYF. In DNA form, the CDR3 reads TGTGCCAGCAGCCCACATAGGAGAGGGGGGGCTATCACAGATACGCAGTATTTT.

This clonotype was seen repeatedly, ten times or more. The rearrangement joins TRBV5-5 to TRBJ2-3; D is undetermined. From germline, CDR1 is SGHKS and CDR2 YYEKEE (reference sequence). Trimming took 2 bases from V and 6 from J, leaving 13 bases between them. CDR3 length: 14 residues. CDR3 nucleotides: TGTGCCAGCAGCTTAGAGGATGAATGGGATACGCAGTATTTT. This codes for CASSLEDEWDTQYF.

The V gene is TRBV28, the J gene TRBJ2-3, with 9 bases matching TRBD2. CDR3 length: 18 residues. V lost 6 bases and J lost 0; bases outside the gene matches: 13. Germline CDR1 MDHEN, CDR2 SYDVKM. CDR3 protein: CASSSSAGGKPSTDTQYF. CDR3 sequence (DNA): TGTGCCAGCAGCTCTTCTGCGGGAGGGAAACCTAGCACAGATACGCAGTATTTT. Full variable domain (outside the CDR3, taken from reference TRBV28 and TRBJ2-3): DVKVTQSSRYLVKRTGEKVFLECVQDMDHENMFWYRQDPGLGLRLIYFSYDVKMKEKGDIPEGYSVSREKKERFSLILESASTNQTSMYLCASSSSAGGKPSTDTQYFGPGTRLTVL.

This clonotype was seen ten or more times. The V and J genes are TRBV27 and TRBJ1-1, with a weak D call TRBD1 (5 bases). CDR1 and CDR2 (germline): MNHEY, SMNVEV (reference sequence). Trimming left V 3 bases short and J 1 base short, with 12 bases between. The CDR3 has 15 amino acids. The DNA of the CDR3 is TGTGCCAGCAGTTTGGGGGGGACCCCGAACACTGAAGCTTTCTTT. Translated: CASSLGGTPNTEAFF.